These 18 T cell receptor beta chains originate from one sample sequenced in a study of beta chain features in type 1 diabetes. cDNA synthesis used the whole RNA isolate, giving expressed TCRB sequences. The table came from immunoSEQ multiplex PCR; TCRdb's copy has only in-frame clones and leaves some out. The sample consists of roughly 400,000 clones, about 15% of them appearing once. The sequenced sample consisted of naive CD4+ T cells from blood. The source is a man aged 30 to 39 in good health.

This clone was seen only a few times. The chain links TRBV4-3 to TRBJ2-5; D remains unclear. Germline-derived CDR1 and CDR2 are LGHNA and YSLEER. Trimming left V 1 base short and J 2 bases short, with 11 bases between. The CDR3 has 15 residues. The CDR3 loop is CASSQGMSTQETQYF. The DNA of the CDR3 is TGCGCCAGCAGCCAAGGCATGTCCACTCAAGAGACCCAGTACTTC.

The chain has TRBV7-2 and TRBJ1-2; D is uncertain. Germline lookup yields CDR1 SGHTA and CDR2 FQGNSA. The ends were cut back, 5 bases at V and 8 bases at J, with 15 bases in the middle. The CDR3 is 13 residues long. DNA for the CDR3: TGTGCCAGCAGCAATATTCTGATCGGGGGCTACACCTTC. Its protein is CASSNILIGGYTF. Full variable domain (rest looked up from reference TRBV7-2 and TRBJ1-2): GAGVSQSPSNKVTEKGKDVELRCDPISGHTALYWYRQSLGQGLEFLIYFQGNSAPDKSGLPSDRFSAERTGGSVSTLTIQRTQQEDSAVYLCASSNILIGGYTFGSGTRLTVV.

In its sample, this clone was seen a few times. The J gene is TRBJ2-1, the V gene TRBV7-6, with 10 positions matching TRBD1. There are 16 residues in the CDR3. The V and J ends lost 0 bases and 4 bases, in that order; junction bases with no gene match: 3. Per the germline V gene, CDR1 is SGHVS and CDR2 is FNYEAQ. The CDR3 coding sequence is TGTGCCAGCAGCTTAGCGCCGGGACAGGGGTACAATGAGCAGTTCTTC. Translated, it gives CASSLAPGQGYNEQFF.

This clone was counted a single time. The V gene is TRBV4-2, the J gene TRBJ2-5, with 7 bases matching TRBD2. This CDR3 has 16 amino acids. Losses at the gene ends were 4 bases for V and 4 bases for J; bases not matched to a gene: 12. Germline loops: CDR1 LGHNA, CDR2 YNFKEQ. CDR3 nucleotide sequence: TGTGCCAGCAGCCCCGGCGAAGCGGGAACGGGAGAGACCCAGTACTTC. It codes for CASSPGEAGTGETQYF.

This clone was counted a few times. CDR3 nucleotide sequence: TGTGCCAGCAGCCCGCGGCCGGGACTAGAGTACCAAGAGACCCAGTACTTC. This sequence encodes CASSPRPGLEYQETQYF. The V gene is TRBV5-6, the J gene TRBJ2-5; 8 bases match TRBD2. The germline V gene encodes CDR1 SGHDT and CDR2 YYEEEE. With 4 bases clipped from V and 0 bases from J, the junction kept 11 bases outside the gene matches. The CDR3 sequence is 17 residues long.

This clone was seen only a few times. This chain uses TRBV10-2 with TRBJ2-3, with D possibly matching TRBD1 (6 bases). The V end lost 7 bases, the J end lost 6 bases, and 17 bases lay between the germline ends. From germline, CDR1 is WSHSY and CDR2 SAAADI. The CDR3 sequence is 14 residues long. The CDR3 region has the DNA TGCGCCAGCACCCGAGGGGGATCCCCGGATACGCAGTATTTT. This gives the protein CASTRGGSPDTQYF.

The genes are TRBV4-3 and TRBJ1-2, with no clear D. CDR3 length: 12 residues. V was clipped by 3 bases and J by 4 bases, with 6 bases between them. Germline V CDR1 and CDR2: LGHNA, YSLEER. CDR3 loop: CASSHRSYGYTF. The CDR3 nucleotides read TGCGCCAGCAGCCACCGGTCCTATGGCTACACCTTC.

V and J are TRBV7-3 and TRBJ1-5, with a weak D call TRBD1 (6 bases). The CDR3 is 15 residues long. V was clipped by 5 bases and J by 3 bases, with 14 bases between them. Germline V lookup: CDR1 SGHTA, CDR2 FQGTGA. The chain's CDR3 is CASSTQQGTNQPQHF. CDR3 DNA sequence: TGTGCCAGCAGCACCCAACAGGGTACCAATCAGCCCCAGCATTTT. Full variable domain (remainder filled in from reference TRBV7-3 and TRBJ1-5): GAGVSQTPSNKVTEKGKYVELRCDPISGHTALYWYRQSLGQGPEFLIYFQGTGAADDSGLPNDRFFAVRPEGSVSTLKIQRTERGDSAVYLCASSTQQGTNQPQHFGDGTRLSIL.

This clone was counted between two and nine times. The rearrangement links TRBV9 to TRBJ2-7; TRBD1 matches 9 bases. J lost 3 bases, V lost 0 bases, and 4 bases had no gene match. CDR3 length: 15 residues. The germline V gene has CDR1 SGDLS and CDR2 YYNGEE. CDR3 in amino acids: CASSVAWTGDYEQYF. CDR3 coding DNA: TGTGCCAGCAGCGTAGCCTGGACAGGGGACTACGAGCAGTACTTC.

A remark on this clone: The junction differs from germline at one of its ends, possibly a read error. This specimen includes other DNA sequences encoding the same CDR3. This sequence joins TRBV18 and TRBJ2-3; D gene ambiguous. This CDR3 spans 13 amino acids. The germline gives CDR1 KGHSH, CDR2 LQKENI. The CDR3 protein is CASTDPPTDTQYF. The CDR3 DNA reads TGCGCCAGCACGGACCCTCCCACAGATACGCAGTATTTT.

This clone was seen more than once but under ten times. This sequence joins TRBV5-4 and TRBJ2-2; D might be TRBD2 (6 bases). Germline V gene lookup returns CDR1 SGHNT and CDR2 YYREEE (reference sequence). The CDR3 spans 16 residues. Trimming stripped 2 bases from V and 4 bases from J, with 15 bases between. The CDR3 is CASSLLAAQGTGELFF. The DNA of the CDR3 is TGTGCCAGCAGCTTACTAGCAGCCCAGGGCACCGGGGAGCTGTTTTTT.

This clone was recorded a few times. The chain joins TRBV7-2 to TRBJ2-7; possible D gene TRBD2, 5 bases. CDR1 is SGHTA, CDR2 FQGNSA, per germline. Trimming left V 7 bases short and J 0 bases short, with 13 bases between. The CDR3 spans 14 residues. This chain's CDR3 is CASTPSGSSYEQYF. CDR3 bases: TGTGCCAGCACCCCATCGGGGAGCTCCTACGAGCAGTACTTC. Complete variable domain (other parts from reference TRBV7-2 and TRBJ2-7): GAGVSQSPSNKVTEKGKDVELRCDPISGHTALYWYRQSLGQGLEFLIYFQGNSAPDKSGLPSDRFSAERTGGSVSTLTIQRTQQEDSAVYLCASTPSGSSYEQYFGPGTRLTVT.

This chain connects TRBV4-2 to TRBJ2-3; TRBD2 agrees at 9 bases. V was clipped by 1 base and J by 1 base; unmatched bases: 3. Per germline, CDR1 LGHNA and CDR2 YNFKEQ. The CDR3 extends over 16 amino acids. The CDR3 region is CASSQVLAGGTDTQYF. CDR3 DNA: TGTGCCAGCAGCCAAGTTTTAGCGGGGGGCACAGATACGCAGTATTTT.

The V and J genes are TRBV30 and TRBJ1-1; TRBD1 matches 7 bases. This CDR3 is 13 amino acids long. Trimming took 5 bases from V and 5 from J; bases not matched to a gene: 8. Germline V gives CDR1 GTSNPN, CDR2 SVGIG (reference sequence). As DNA, the CDR3 is TGTGCCTGGGCCGGACAGGCCGGGACTGAAGCTTTCTTT. Encoded protein: CAWAGQAGTEAFF. The complete variable domain, with remaining parts taken from reference TRBV30 and TRBJ1-1, reads SQTIHQWPATLVQPVGSPLSLECTVEGTSNPNLYWYRQAAGRGLQLLFYSVGIGQISSEVPQNLSASRPQDRQFILSSKKLLLSDSGFYLCAWAGQAGTEAFFGQGTRLTVV.

This clone was seen only a few times. This chain connects TRBV5-1 to TRBJ2-5; D is uncertain. Germline loops: CDR1 SGHRS, CDR2 YFSETQ. Trimming cost V 2 bases and J 2 bases, with 10 bases left between them. This CDR3 region has 14 residues. The CDR3 region has the DNA TGCGCCAGCAGCTTTAGGACCGCTCAAGAGACCCAGTACTTC. This encodes CASSFRTAQETQYF.

In its sample, this clone was seen a few times. The chain has TRBV15 and TRBJ2-3, with D perhaps TRBD1 (7 bases). Trimming removed 3 bases at V and 0 bases at J, with 10 bases between. Germline CDR1 reads LNHNV; CDR2 reads YYDKDF (reference sequence). There are 15 residues in the CDR3. CDR3 region: CATSSRGTSTDTQYF. The CDR3 DNA sequence: TGTGCCACCAGCAGCAGGGGGACTAGCACAGATACGCAGTATTTT.

As for this clone: Within the sample, other DNA sequences also encode this same CDR3. This chain joins TRBV5-6 and TRBJ2-6, with 8 positions matching TRBD1. The J segment lost 0 bases and the V segment lost 0 bases, leaving 2 bases of the junction unmatched. From germline, CDR1 is SGHDT and CDR2 YYEEEE. This CDR3 region has 17 residues. Written as DNA, the CDR3 is TGTGCCAGCAGCTTGGCCGGGACAGGCTCTGGGGCCAACGTCCTGACTTTC. This translates into CASSLAGTGSGANVLTF.

V is TRBV2 and J is TRBJ2-7, with TRBD2 identical over 13 bases. V lost 3 bases and J lost 7; bases outside the gene matches: 12. Germline CDR1 and CDR2: SNHLY and FYNNEI. This CDR3 contains 17 residues. CDR3 loop: CASSEGTSGTRAWEQYV. The CDR3 DNA reads as TGTGCCAGCAGTGAGGGGACTAGCGGGACTCGGGCCTGGGAGCAGTACGTC.